Shown below are 26 T cell receptor beta chains from a single sample sequenced in a study of T cell responses to AZD1222 COVID-19 vaccine. Profiling relied on immunoSEQ multiplex PCR, and the TCRdb table lists in-frame clones only, not all of them. The sample lists roughly 120,000 clones, about nine tenths occurring once. The input for sequencing was peripheral blood, taken on day 0 of AZD1222 vaccination. These receptors all stem from an adult in good health.

In this sample, this clone turned up once. The V and J genes are TRBV9 and TRBJ2-5; 12 bases match TRBD2. Germline assignment: CDR1 SGDLS and CDR2 YYNGEE. The CDR3 consists of 15 residues. V gave up 3 bases and J gave up 3 bases; unmatched junction bases: 3. CDR3 DNA: TGTGCCAGCAGCGCTAGCGGGGGGGATAAAGAGACCCAGTACTTC. It is translated as CASSASGGDKETQYF.

The chain uses TRBV4-3 and TRBJ2-7; 7 nucleotides align to TRBD1. V trimming: 0 bases; J trimming: 3 bases; junction bases outside the gene matches: 8. The germline V gene has CDR1 LGHNA and CDR2 YSLEER. This CDR3 region has 16 residues. CDR3 bases: TGCGCCAGCAGCCAAGATAGAGGTAACAGGGGCTACGAGCAGTACTTC. This codes for CASSQDRGNRGYEQYF.

The rearrangement uses TRBV19 and TRBJ2-1; TRBD1 might be the D (6 bases). CDR1 and CDR2 from the germline V gene are LNHDA and SQIVND (reference sequence). This CDR3 is built from 11 residues. Deletions cut 5 bases from V and 8 bases from J, with 7 bases between. CDR3 sequence reads: CASSSGDEQFF. DNA for the CDR3: TGTGCCAGTAGTTCAGGGGATGAGCAGTTCTTC.

V is TRBV3-1 (or the pseudogene TRBV3-2) and J is TRBJ1-2, with D unresolved. Trimming removed 0 bases at V and 0 bases at J, with 8 bases between. The CDR3 runs to 15 residues. The germline V gene encodes CDR1 LGHDT and CDR2 YNNKEL (reference sequence). Written as DNA, the CDR3 is TGTGCCAGCAGCCAAGAGTTAGCAGCTAACTATGGCTACACCTTC. Protein product: CASSQELAANYGYTF.

This clone appeared a few times. This chain joins TRBV5-6 and TRBJ1-2, with a possible D match to TRBD1 (5 bases). This CDR3 has 13 amino acids. Germline lookup yields CDR1 SGHDT and CDR2 YYEEEE. Deletions cut 1 base from V and 5 bases from J, with 9 bases between. For the CDR3, the DNA is TGTGCCAGCAGCTTGAGGGGCCCTTATGGCTACACCTTC. Residues: CASSLRGPYGYTF.

The genes are TRBV6-5 and TRBJ1-5, with D tentatively TRBD1 (6 bases). The ends were cut back, 6 bases at V and 3 bases at J, with 12 bases in the middle. This CDR3 contains 14 residues. Germline lookup yields CDR1 MNHEY and CDR2 SVGAGI. The CDR3: CASSPQGYNQPQHF. The CDR3 DNA follows: TGTGCCAGCAGCCCACAGGGATACAATCAGCCCCAGCATTTT.

The chain couples TRBV7-9 to TRBJ1-5; D perhaps matches TRBD1 (5 bases). V lost 4 bases and J lost 5, with 21 bases in between. Germline V gives CDR1 SEHNR, CDR2 FQNEAQ (reference sequence). The CDR3 extends over 17 amino acids. In nucleotides, the CDR3 is TGTGCCAGCAGCTCGACTCGACGGGGAGGGGAGGATCAGCCCCAGCATTTT. Protein sequence: CASSSTRRGGEDQPQHF.

This sequence joins TRBV6-4 and TRBJ2-4, with D unresolved. The V end was cut by 4 bases, the J end by 3 bases, with 13 bases between. The CDR3 has 15 amino acids. CDR1 MRHNA and CDR2 SNTAGT come from the germline V gene. In nucleotides, the CDR3 is TGTGCCAGCAGTGTTACGGGTGGTGGCAAAAACATTCAGTACTTC. It translates to CASSVTGGGKNIQYF.

V gene TRBV7-6 combines with J gene TRBJ2-7, with D unresolved. V was clipped by 0 bases and J by 1 base, with 16 bases between them. Germline V gene data show CDR1 as SGHVS and CDR2 as FNYEAQ. The CDR3 covers 17 residues. The CDR3 loop reads CASSLASPDENSYEQYF. The CDR3 DNA is TGTGCCAGCAGCTTAGCTTCCCCGGACGAAAATTCCTACGAGCAGTACTTC. The full variable domain, rest sourced from reference TRBV7-6 and TRBJ2-7, is GAGVSQSPRYKVTKRGQDVALRCDPISGHVSLYWYRQALGQGPEFLTYFNYEAQQDKSGLPNDRFSAERPEGSISTLTIQRTEQRDSAMYRCASSLASPDENSYEQYFGPGTRLTVT.

The V gene is TRBV5-6, the J gene TRBJ1-1; D is unclear. This CDR3 region has 11 residues. The V and J ends lost 6 bases and 5 bases respectively, with 8 bases between them. Germline loops: CDR1 SGHDT, CDR2 YYEEEE. CDR3 DNA: TGTGCCAGCAACGTGGGGACTGAAGCTTTCTTT. This encodes CASNVGTEAFF.

The chain recombines TRBV3-1 (or the pseudogene TRBV3-2) with TRBJ1-2; 8 bases agree with TRBD1. Germline values: CDR1 LGHDT, CDR2 YNNKEL (reference sequence). With V trimmed by 4 bases and J by 8 bases, 9 bases remained unmatched. The CDR3 sequence is 14 residues long. The DNA for the CDR3 is TGTGCCAGCAGCCCGTACCAGGGGGCGGGCGGCTACACCTTC. It yields the protein CASSPYQGAGGYTF.

To note about this clone: This sample includes further DNA sequences coding for the same CDR3. V and J are TRBV6-1 and TRBJ1-1; D unresolved. The CDR3 has 13 residues. Germline-derived CDR1 and CDR2 are MNHNS and SASEGT. Trimming stripped 1 base from V and 0 bases from J, with 3 bases between. The CDR3 protein is CASSEGVNTEAFF. CDR3 nucleotides: TGTGCCAGCAGTGAAGGGGTGAACACTGAAGCTTTCTTT.

CDR3 loop: CAWSIGVGSVLGYTF. The CDR3 DNA reads TGTGCCTGGAGTATAGGAGTAGGGTCTGTTCTGGGCTACACCTTC. The rearrangement joins TRBV30 to TRBJ1-2, with D unresolved. Germline V CDR1 and CDR2: GTSNPN, SVGIG (reference sequence). The CDR3 totals 15 residues. Trimming stripped 2 bases from V and 8 bases from J, with 21 bases between.

The rearrangement uses TRBV7-2 and TRBJ1-1; D uncertain. Trimming removed 5 bases at V and 4 bases at J, with 11 bases between. The CDR3 totals 13 residues. CDR1 and CDR2 (germline): SGHTA, FQGNSA. The chain's CDR3 is CASSPRALTEAFF. CDR3 DNA sequence: TGTGCCAGCAGCCCCCGGGCTCTCACTGAAGCTTTCTTT. Looking up the rest from reference TRBV7-2 and TRBJ1-1 gives the full variable domain: GAGVSQSPSNKVTEKGKDVELRCDPISGHTALYWYRQSLGQGLEFLIYFQGNSAPDKSGLPSDRFSAERTGGSVSTLTIQRTQQEDSAVYLCASSPRALTEAFFGQGTRLTVV.

This chain connects TRBV5-1 to TRBJ2-3; 7 nucleotides align to TRBD2. This CDR3 contains 19 residues. V lost 1 base to trimming and J lost 8 bases; unmatched junction nucleotides: 22. Germline assignment: CDR1 SGHRS and CDR2 YFSETQ. The CDR3 sequence is CASSLTGIRRGFPPGTQYF. In DNA form, the CDR3 reads TGCGCCAGCAGCTTGACTGGGATTCGGCGGGGGTTCCCCCCAGGTACGCAGTATTTT.

This clone occurred once. The J gene is TRBJ1-2, the V gene TRBV7-2; 7 bases match TRBD1. Germline CDR1 SGHTA, CDR2 FQGNSA. With V trimmed by 5 bases and J by 4 bases, 10 bases remained unmatched. The CDR3 consists of 15 residues. CDR3 region: CASSPDRAEFYGYTF. CDR3 sequence (DNA): TGTGCCAGCAGCCCCGACAGGGCGGAATTCTATGGCTACACCTTC.

As concerns this clone: Mismatch with germline at one junction end may stem from a read error. The V gene is TRBV12-5, the J gene TRBJ1-5; D might be TRBD1 (5 bases). The CDR3 is 12 residues long. Germline V CDR1 and CDR2: LGHNT, FRNRAP. The CDR3 here is CASGGDGLVKNF. CDR3 bases: TGTGCTAGTGGTGGGGACGGCCTGGTGAAGAATTTT.

V is TRBV25-1 and J is TRBJ2-7; D unresolved. The CDR3 runs to 12 residues. V was pared by 7 bases and J by 0 bases, with 7 bases between. Germline CDR1 is MGHDK and CDR2 is SYGVNS. The CDR3, as DNA: TGTGCCAGCAACCACAACTCCTACGAGCAGTACTTC. Its protein is CASNHNSYEQYF.

The rearrangement links TRBV3-1 (or the pseudogene TRBV3-2) to TRBJ2-2; 9 bases agree with TRBD2. Trimming removed 4 bases from V and 4 bases from J; junction bases left unmatched: 4. The CDR3 covers 15 residues. Germline values: CDR1 LGHDT, CDR2 YNNKEL (reference sequence). The CDR3 nucleotides are TGTGCCAGCAGCCCTCTAGCGGGGCCCACCGGGGAGCTGTTTTTT. It translates to CASSPLAGPTGELFF.

This chain joins TRBV9 and TRBJ1-6; a weak D match, TRBD1 (5 bases). There are 14 residues in the CDR3. The ends were cut back, 0 bases at V and 5 bases at J, with 6 bases in the middle. Looked up from germline, CDR1 is SGDLS and CDR2 is YYNGEE. CDR3 DNA: TGTGCCAGCAGCGTAGGGGGGGATAATTCACCCCTCCACTTT. Amino acids: CASSVGGDNSPLHF.

This clone has just a few counts. The V and J genes are TRBV29-1 and TRBJ1-1; D uncertain. Trimming stripped 2 bases from V and 3 bases from J, with 7 bases between. Germline assignment: CDR1 SQVTM and CDR2 ANQGSEA. The CDR3 length is 12 residues. CDR3 region: CSVEQVDTEAFF. The CDR3 DNA reads as TGCAGCGTTGAACAGGTAGACACTGAAGCTTTCTTT.

The rearrangement links TRBV6-2 or TRBV6-3 to TRBJ1-1; TRBD1 matches 9 bases. V gave up 4 bases and J gave up 2 bases; unmatched junction bases: 8. The CDR3 spans 16 residues. Germline CDR1 reads MNHEY; CDR2 reads SVGEGT. CDR3 loop: CASSSGPGQGNTEAFF. CDR3 bases: TGTGCCAGCAGTTCTGGCCCGGGACAGGGTAACACTGAAGCTTTCTTT.

Comments on this clone: An end of the junction does not agree with germline; a read error may underlie this. The V call is TRBV3-1 (or the pseudogene TRBV3-2), the J call TRBJ2-2; no reliable D call. The CDR3 loop spans 12 amino acids. Germline values: CDR1 LGHDT, CDR2 YNNKEL (reference sequence). The CDR3 coding sequence is TGTGCCAGCAGTCAAGGCGCCGGGGAGCTGTTTTTT. Translating gives CASSQGAGELFF.

This sequence joins TRBV6-6 and TRBJ1-3; D call uncertain. CDR1 and CDR2 from the germline V gene are MNHNY and SVGAGI (reference sequence). V gave up 5 bases and J gave up 0 bases, with 8 bases separating them. The CDR3 runs 14 residues. CDR3 in amino acids: CASSAGPSGNTIYF. DNA of the CDR3: TGTGCCAGCAGTGCCGGACCCTCTGGAAACACCATATATTTT.

The V call is TRBV3-1 (or the pseudogene TRBV3-2), the J call TRBJ2-2, with a possible D match to TRBD1 (6 bases). V was trimmed by 1 base and J by 5 bases, leaving 11 bases between them. The CDR3 consists of 15 residues. Germline V gene data show CDR1 as LGHDT and CDR2 as YNNKEL (reference sequence). The CDR3 loop reads CASSQGQGRTGELFF. In DNA form, the CDR3 reads TGTGCCAGCAGCCAAGGGCAGGGGAGAACCGGGGAGCTGTTTTTT.

The chain is built from TRBV21-1 and TRBJ2-7; TRBD2, as called in the table, went unchecked against the DNA. TRBV21-1 is described as a pseudogene. The CDR3 totals 14 residues. The CDR3: CASSMGTFSYEQYF. CDR3 DNA sequence: TGTGCCAGCAGTATGGGGACTTTTTCCTACGAGCAGTACTTC.